The sequence of this TCR beta chain was determined in a study of shared clonotypes between healthy human individuals. The repertoire was sequenced with immunoSEQ multiplex PCR; TCRdb's copy has only in-frame clones and lacks some. The sample shows 900,000 to 1,200,000 clones, about 84% of them seen only once. Losses at the gene ends were 0 bases for V and 6 bases for J; bases not matched to a gene: 4. The CDR3 covers 14 residues. Looked up from germline, CDR1 is MNHNY and CDR2 is SVGAGI (reference sequence). The chain carries TRBV6-6 and TRBJ1-1, with 7 bases matching TRBD1. Input material: memory CD4+ T cells from PBMCs. As to subset: CD45RA-negative fraction. This sequence originates from a man in his late teens or twenties in good health. Some clones in this sample may be carry-over from other donors' samples. The CDR3 region has the DNA TGTGCCAGCAGTTACTCAGGAGGGGGCCCTGAAGCTTTCTTT. Residues: CASSYSGGGPEAFF.